These 32 T cell receptor beta chains originate from one sample sequenced in a study of blood T cells in healthy people across ages. A J-beta primer mix and a sample-barcoded 5' primer were used in a second PCR of roughly 6 to 12 cycles. TCRdb re-called the 5' RACE reads through MiXCR, storing one row per CDR3 protein. The repertoire holds fewer than 1.5 million distinct CDR3 sequences, with roughly 45% as singletons. The specimen sequenced was blood. These receptor sequences come from a young woman in good health.

This clonotype was picked up a small number of times. The V and J genes are TRBV3-1 and TRBJ2-7; the match to TRBD2 covers 13 bases. The germline CDR1 and CDR2 sequences are LGHDT and YNNKEL (reference sequence). CDR3 size: 19 residues. The V and J ends lost 0 bases and 0 bases, in that order; junction bases with no gene match: 8. CDR3 in DNA: TGTGCCAGCAGCCAAGACCTCCCCGGGACTAGCGGGGTCTCCTACGAGCAGTACTTC. This gives the protein CASSQDLPGTSGVSYEQYF.

This clonotype was recorded a few times. This chain links TRBV10-3 with TRBJ2-2; D remains unclear. The CDR3 sequence is 14 residues long. Trimming shortened V by 3 bases and J by 4 bases, and 9 bases separated the two germline ends. CDR1 and CDR2 (germline): ENHRY, SYGVKD. The chain's CDR3 is CAISELGSTGELFF. The DNA of the CDR3 is TGTGCCATCAGTGAATTGGGTAGCACCGGGGAGCTGTTTTTT.

The sample holds many counts of this clonotype. CDR3 DNA: TGTGCCAGCAGTTTCAACCCATGGGGACAGGGGGTCGGAGAGCAGTACTTC. Translating it yields CASSFNPWGQGVGEQYF. The chain is built from TRBV27 and TRBJ2-7; 11 bases align to TRBD1. V lost 3 bases and J lost 7; bases outside the gene matches: 14. There are 17 residues in the CDR3. Germline CDR1 MNHEY, CDR2 SMNVEV (reference sequence).

This clonotype was counted only a few times. The rearrangement uses TRBV3-1 and TRBJ1-6; D is uncertain. The V end was cut by 1 base, the J end by 9 bases, with 13 bases between. This CDR3 is built from 15 residues. Germline V gene data show CDR1 as LGHDT and CDR2 as YNNKEL (reference sequence). The CDR3 DNA reads as TGTGCCAGCAGCCAAGCGACAACTTTGGTTTCACCCCTCCACTTT. Amino acid sequence: CASSQATTLVSPLHF.

The V and J genes are TRBV6-1 and TRBJ2-7; 11 bases line up with TRBD2. The germline CDR1 and CDR2 sequences are MNHNS and SASEGT. The CDR3 totals 15 residues. Trimming removed 3 bases from V and 3 bases from J; junction bases left unmatched: 4. CDR3 bases: TGTGCCAGCAGTGACCTTAGCGGGAGGGGCTACGAGCAGTACTTC. Translated: CASSDLSGRGYEQYF.

Concerning this clonotype itself: A single base separates this from a much larger clone, so it may be a read error. The chain couples TRBV5-5 to TRBJ2-4; 9 bases align to TRBD1. This CDR3 is built from 14 residues. The V gene's germline CDR1 is SGHKS and CDR2 YYEKEE (reference sequence). V shed 5 bases and J 13 bases; nucleotides not matched to a gene: 13. CDR3 nucleotide sequence: TGTGCCAGCAGATTACCGGGACAGGGCTCGAGGCAGTACTTC. Its protein product is CASRLPGQGSRQYF.

This clonotype was seen a single time. This chain links TRBV6-6 with TRBJ2-3; 7 positions match TRBD2. The length of the CDR3 is 14 residues. V dropped 6 bases and J dropped 6; count of bases not matched to a gene: 9. Germline values: CDR1 MNHNY, CDR2 SVGAGI (reference sequence). The CDR3 nucleotides are TGTGCCAGCAGGAGCGGGGCGCTAGGGGATACGCAGTATTTT. Its protein is CASRSGALGDTQYF.

This clonotype has only a few counts. This chain connects TRBV27 to TRBJ2-3, with TRBD2 matching over 7 bases. Germline V lookup: CDR1 MNHEY, CDR2 SMNVEV (reference sequence). J gave up 2 bases and V 5 bases, and 7 bases lay outside the gene matches. The CDR3 length is 15 residues. The DNA for the CDR3 is TGTGCCAGCAGTAGCCTAGCGGAGCACACAGATACGCAGTATTTT. Translated, it gives CASSSLAEHTDTQYF.

CDR3 region: CASSHQGSNQPQHF. Here the CDR3 DNA reads TGTGCCAGCAGCCATCAGGGGTCCAATCAGCCCCAGCATTTT. This sequence joins TRBV5-6 and TRBJ1-5; a possible D gene is TRBD1 (6 bases). The CDR3 runs to 14 residues. Germline loops: CDR1 SGHDT, CDR2 YYEEEE. Trimming pared 4 bases from V and 3 bases from J, leaving 11 bases between.

The chain links TRBV6-5 to TRBJ1-2, with TRBD1 as a possible D gene (6 bases). The CDR3 totals 16 residues. Germline assignment: CDR1 MNHEY and CDR2 SVGAGI. V gave up 6 bases and J gave up 3 bases, with 20 bases separating them. The CDR3 region has the DNA TGTGCCAGCAGCCGTGGACAGACCCTTCTTTACTATGGCTACACCTTC. As protein: CASSRGQTLLYYGYTF.

This chain links TRBV2 with TRBJ2-3; no clear D gene. The CDR3 consists of 10 residues. Trimming took 10 bases from V and 2 from J, leaving 4 bases between them. CDR1 is SNHLY, CDR2 FYNNEI, per germline. CDR3 nucleotide sequence: TGTGCCACTTTCACAGATACGCAGTATTTT. Its translation is CATFTDTQYF.

The chain couples TRBV6-4 to TRBJ1-1, with D tentatively TRBD1 (5 bases). This CDR3 spans 16 amino acids. Germline CDR1 and CDR2: MRHNA and SNTAGT. Trimming took 0 bases from V and 1 from J, leaving 12 bases between them. CDR3 residues: CASSDSIVRANTEAFF. As DNA, the CDR3 is TGTGCCAGCAGTGACTCGATCGTCAGGGCGAACACTGAAGCTTTCTTT.

CDR3 bases: TGCAGTGCTAGGGGGACAGGAAAATATGGCTACACCTTC. This translates into CSARGTGKYGYTF. The chain employs TRBV20-1 and TRBJ1-2; TRBD1 matches 8 bases. The germline gives CDR1 DFQATT, CDR2 SNEGSKA (reference sequence). V trimming: 3 bases; J trimming: 5 bases; junction bases outside the gene matches: 5. This CDR3 region has 13 residues.

The J gene is TRBJ2-7, the V gene TRBV5-1, with 14 bases that match TRBD2. CDR1 SGHRS and CDR2 YFSETQ come from the germline V gene. J gave up 5 bases and V 4 bases, and 2 bases lay outside the gene matches. The CDR3 loop spans 14 amino acids. DNA for the CDR3: TGCGCCAGCAGCGGGGGACTAGCGGGGGACGAGCAGTACTTC. Its protein product is CASSGGLAGDEQYF.

This clonotype was found a few times. This chain links TRBV20-1 with TRBJ2-1, with 14 bases that match TRBD2. CDR1 and CDR2 from the germline V gene are DFQATT and SNEGSKA (reference sequence). The CDR3 is 19 residues long. The V and J ends lost 1 base and 4 bases, in that order; junction bases with no gene match: 12. The CDR3 protein is CSARVEGLAGDAGYNEQFF. The CDR3 bases are TGCAGTGCTAGAGTGGAGGGACTAGCGGGAGACGCAGGATACAATGAGCAGTTCTTC.

Comment on this clonotype: The junction does not match germline at one end; this may be a read error. The genes are TRBV27 and TRBJ2-1; D unclear. Germline V gives CDR1 MNHEY, CDR2 SMNVEV (reference sequence). This CDR3 spans 14 amino acids. The CDR3 DNA reads TGTGCCAGCAGTGTATCGGCTACAAAGGCTGAGCAGTTCTTC. This translates into CASSVSATKAEQFF.

This sequence joins TRBV7-9 and TRBJ2-5; D may correspond to TRBD1 or TRBD2 (7 bases each). The end of the DNA fits TRBJ2-7 better, so the J call may be wrong. Germline CDR1 reads SEHNR; CDR2 reads FQNEAQ (reference sequence). The CDR3 is 14 amino acids. The chain's CDR3 is CASSLGQRGGEQYF. The CDR3 DNA reads TGTGCCAGCAGCCTGGGACAGCGGGGCGGCGAGCAGTACTTC.

There are a few counts of this clonotype. CDR3 DNA: TGTGCCAGCAGTTTGGTTTCCGCTAGCGGATATGAGGGGTCGATGCATGAGCAGTACTTC. Translating gives CASSLVSASGYEGSMHEQYF. The chain couples TRBV12-3 or TRBV12-4 to TRBJ2-7, with 7 nucleotides matching TRBD2. The CDR3 is made up of 20 amino acids. V was clipped by 3 bases and J by 7 bases; unmatched bases: 27.

This chain uses TRBV9 with TRBJ2-4, with TRBD2 matching over 13 bases. The DNA end favors TRBJ2-5, so the J call may be wrong. The CDR3 spans 18 residues. CDR1 SGDLS and CDR2 YYNGEE come from the germline V gene. CDR3 amino acids: CASSVDYTSGRAIKTQYF. CDR3 sequence (DNA): TGTGCCAGCAGCGTAGACTACACTAGCGGGAGGGCCATAAAGACCCAGTACTTC.

The chain couples TRBV9 to TRBJ2-1; D may be TRBD2 (6 bases). The DNA end favors TRBJ2-7, so the J call may be wrong. Germline lookup yields CDR1 SGDLS and CDR2 YYNGEE. The CDR3 totals 16 residues. The DNA for the CDR3 is TGTGCCAGCAGCGTAGGGATAGCGGCCACGTACAATGAGCAGTACTTC. This encodes CASSVGIAATYNEQYF.

CDR3 protein: CSASSVAGRQETQYF. For the CDR3, the DNA is TGCAGTGCTAGTTCGGTAGCGGGGAGACAAGAGACCCAGTACTTC. The rearrangement uses TRBV20-1 and TRBJ2-5, with 8 bases fitting TRBD2. The V segment lost 3 bases and the J segment 2 bases; nucleotides outside the gene matches: 8. Germline loops: CDR1 DFQATT, CDR2 SNEGSKA (reference sequence). The CDR3 loop spans 15 amino acids.

V gene TRBV6-5 combines with J gene TRBJ1-1, with a possible D match to TRBD1 (6 bases). V was cut by 9 bases and J by 0 bases, with 14 bases left in between. CDR1 and CDR2 from the germline V gene are MNHEY and SVGAGI. The CDR3 length is 14 residues. The CDR3 DNA sequence: TGTGCCAGGAGCCGACAGGACTTGAACACTGAAGCTTTCTTT. Its protein product is CARSRQDLNTEAFF.

The V call is TRBV6-2 or TRBV6-3, the J call TRBJ2-7; 10 bases are shared with TRBD2. Germline CDR1 MNHEY, CDR2 SVGEGT. V gave up 6 bases and J gave up 8 bases; unmatched junction bases: 10. This CDR3 has 14 residues. The chain's CDR3 is CASRRTSGQVKQYF. The CDR3 DNA sequence: TGTGCCAGCAGGAGGACTAGCGGACAGGTAAAGCAGTACTTC.

The gene calls are TRBV28 and TRBJ1-6, with D uncertain. The CDR3 loop spans 14 amino acids. Germline CDR1 and CDR2: MDHEN and SYDVKM. V was shortened by 6 bases and J by 7 bases, with 13 bases between the two germline ends. Here the CDR3 DNA reads TGTGCCAGCAGCCCGGCCACCGGGAATTCACCCCTCCACTTT. Its protein is CASSPATGNSPLHF. Looking up the rest from reference TRBV28 and TRBJ1-6 gives the full variable domain: DVKVTQSSRYLVKRTGEKVFLECVQDMDHENMFWYRQDPGLGLRLIYFSYDVKMKEKGDIPEGYSVSREKKERFSLILESASTNQTSMYLCASSPATGNSPLHFGNGTRLTVT.

The chain is built from TRBV28 and TRBJ1-2; TRBD1 aligns across 12 bases. The V gene's germline CDR1 is MDHEN and CDR2 SYDVKM. The CDR3 is made up of 16 amino acids. Losses at the gene ends were 6 bases for V and 4 bases for J; bases not matched to a gene: 9. The CDR3 DNA sequence: TGTGCCAGCAGCTGGGGACAGGGGGCCCTAACCTATGGCTACACCTTC. Amino acids: CASSWGQGALTYGYTF.

DNA of the CDR3: TGCGCCAGCAGCCAGGCAAGCGGGGGGGCCCCCTCCTACGAGCAGTACTTC. Protein sequence: CASSQASGGAPSYEQYF. The chain couples TRBV4-1 to TRBJ2-4; TRBD2 matches at 10 bases. The end of the DNA aligns better with TRBJ2-7, so the J call may be wrong. Per germline, CDR1 MGHRA and CDR2 YSYEKL. The CDR3 contains 17 residues.

V gene TRBV12-3 or TRBV12-4 combines with J gene TRBJ2-3; tentatively, D is TRBD1 or TRBD2 (5 bases each). V was shortened by 5 bases and J by 4 bases, with 10 bases between the two germline ends. The CDR3 sequence is 13 residues long. CDR3: CASSRGVPDTQYF. The CDR3 region has the DNA TGTGCCAGCAGTCGAGGGGTTCCAGATACGCAGTATTTT.

There are a few counts of this clonotype. The chain joins TRBV5-1 to TRBJ1-5, with a possible D match to TRBD1 (6 bases). The CDR3 is 15 residues long. V shed 4 bases and J shed 0 bases, with 11 bases lying between them. In germline, CDR1 is SGHRS, CDR2 YFSETQ. DNA of the CDR3: TGCGCCAGCAGCATTGGACAGACTAGCAATCAGCCCCAGCATTTT. Amino acids: CASSIGQTSNQPQHF.

As for this clonotype: At one of its ends the junction is not consistent with the germline gene, which may arise from a read error. This chain links TRBV7-6 with TRBJ2-2; TRBD2 aligns across 11 bases. The CDR3 is 15 residues long. Germline loops: CDR1 SGHVS, CDR2 FNYEAQ. The CDR3 DNA follows: TGTGCCAGCAGCGTAGCGGGAGGGCCTTCCGGGGAGCTGTTTTTT. Protein sequence: CASSVAGGPSGELFF.

The V call is TRBV12-3 or TRBV12-4, the J call TRBJ1-6; D gene unclear. Trimming left V 5 bases short and J 14 bases short, with 10 bases between. CDR3 length: 11 amino acids. The DNA for the CDR3 is TGTGCCAGCAGTACGGGTATAGCCCTCCACTTT. It codes for CASSTGIALHF.

CDR3 sequence: CASSYSGQVFSYNSPLHF. The CDR3 DNA is TGTGCCAGCAGTTACTCTGGGCAGGTCTTCTCCTATAATTCACCCCTCCACTTT. The chain recombines TRBV6-5 with TRBJ1-6; D remains ambiguous. Deletions cut 0 bases from V and 0 bases from J, with 12 bases between. Germline V gene lookup returns CDR1 MNHEY and CDR2 SVGAGI. The CDR3 loop spans 18 amino acids.

V is TRBV2 and J is TRBJ2-3; 13 bases are a match to TRBD2. The junction had 10 bases not matched to a gene; V was cut back by 11 bases and J by 5 bases. CDR3 length equals 15 residues. Germline V gene sequence: CDR1 SNHLY, CDR2 FYNNEI. The CDR3 coding sequence is TGTGCCGGCGCCGGACTAGCGGGGGATGTAGATACGCAGTATTTT. It encodes CAGAGLAGDVDTQYF.